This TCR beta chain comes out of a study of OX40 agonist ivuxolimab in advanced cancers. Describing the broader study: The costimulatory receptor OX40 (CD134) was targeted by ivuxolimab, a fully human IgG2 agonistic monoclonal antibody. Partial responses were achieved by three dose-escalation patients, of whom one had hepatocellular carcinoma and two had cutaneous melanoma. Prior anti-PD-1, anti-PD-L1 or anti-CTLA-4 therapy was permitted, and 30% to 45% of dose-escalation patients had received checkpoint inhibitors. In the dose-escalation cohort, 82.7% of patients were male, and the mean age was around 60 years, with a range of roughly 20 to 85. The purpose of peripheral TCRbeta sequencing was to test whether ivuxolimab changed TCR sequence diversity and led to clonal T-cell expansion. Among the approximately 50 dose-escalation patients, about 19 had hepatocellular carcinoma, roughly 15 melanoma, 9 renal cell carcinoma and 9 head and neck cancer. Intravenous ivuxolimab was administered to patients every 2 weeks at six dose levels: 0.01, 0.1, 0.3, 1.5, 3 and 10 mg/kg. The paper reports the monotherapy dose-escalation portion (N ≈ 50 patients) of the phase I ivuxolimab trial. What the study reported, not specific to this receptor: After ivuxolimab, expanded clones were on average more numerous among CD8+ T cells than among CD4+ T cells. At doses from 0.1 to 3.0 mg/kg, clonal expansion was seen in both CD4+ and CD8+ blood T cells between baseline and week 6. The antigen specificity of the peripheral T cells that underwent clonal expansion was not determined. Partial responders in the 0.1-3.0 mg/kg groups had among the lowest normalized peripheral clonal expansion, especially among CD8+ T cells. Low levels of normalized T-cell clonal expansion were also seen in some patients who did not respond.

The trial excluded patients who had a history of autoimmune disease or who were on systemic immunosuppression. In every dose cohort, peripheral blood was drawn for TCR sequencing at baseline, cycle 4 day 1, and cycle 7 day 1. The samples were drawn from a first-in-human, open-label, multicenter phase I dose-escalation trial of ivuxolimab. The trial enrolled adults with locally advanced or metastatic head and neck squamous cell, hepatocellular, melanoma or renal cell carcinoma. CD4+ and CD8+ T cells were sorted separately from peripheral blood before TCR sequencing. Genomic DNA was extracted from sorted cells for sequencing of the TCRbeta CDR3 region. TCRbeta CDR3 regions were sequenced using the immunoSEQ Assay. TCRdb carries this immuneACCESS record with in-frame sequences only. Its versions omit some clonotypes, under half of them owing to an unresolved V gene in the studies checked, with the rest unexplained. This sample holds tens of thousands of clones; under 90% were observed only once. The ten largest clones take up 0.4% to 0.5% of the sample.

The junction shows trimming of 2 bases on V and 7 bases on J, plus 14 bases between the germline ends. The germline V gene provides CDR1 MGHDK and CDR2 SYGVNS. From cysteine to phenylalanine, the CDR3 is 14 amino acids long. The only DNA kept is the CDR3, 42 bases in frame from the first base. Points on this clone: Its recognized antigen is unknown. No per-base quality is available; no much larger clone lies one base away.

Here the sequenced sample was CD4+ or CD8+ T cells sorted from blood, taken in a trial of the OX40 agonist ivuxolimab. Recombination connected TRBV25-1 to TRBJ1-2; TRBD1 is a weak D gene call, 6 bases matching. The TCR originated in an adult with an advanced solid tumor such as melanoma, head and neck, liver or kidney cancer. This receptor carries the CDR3 CASSEQGNMVGYTF. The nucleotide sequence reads TGTGCCAGCAGTGAACAGGGGAATATGGTTGGCTACACCTTC.